This TCR beta chain was found in a study of technical replicates of blood from a few donors. This table comes from immunoSEQ multiplex PCR, and its TCRdb copy is limited to in-frame clones, with some not included. This table has roughly 50,000 clones, about 94% appearing once. Germline V gene data show CDR1 as SGHNT and CDR2 as YYREEE (reference sequence). CDR3 length: 13 residues. V gave up 1 base and J gave up 2 bases, with 5 bases separating them. The sample was PBMCs. The sequence came from a human donor in good health. Some clones in this sample may be carry-over from other donors' samples. The chain couples TRBV5-4 to TRBJ2-3, with D hard to call. The CDR3 DNA follows: TGTGCCAGCAGCTTGCTTTTCACAGATACGCAGTATTTT. Its protein product is CASSLLFTDTQYF.